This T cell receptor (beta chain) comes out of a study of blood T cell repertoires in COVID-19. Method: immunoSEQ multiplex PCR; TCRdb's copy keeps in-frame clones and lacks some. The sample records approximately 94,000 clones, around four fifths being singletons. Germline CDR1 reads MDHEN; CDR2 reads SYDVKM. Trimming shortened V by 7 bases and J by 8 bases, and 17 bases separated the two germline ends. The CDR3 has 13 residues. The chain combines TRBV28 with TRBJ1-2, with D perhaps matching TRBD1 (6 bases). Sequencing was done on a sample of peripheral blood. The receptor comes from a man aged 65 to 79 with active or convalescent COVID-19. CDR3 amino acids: CASTPPGGRGYTF. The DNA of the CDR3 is TGTGCCAGCACCCCCCCCGGGGGGCGGGGCTACACCTTC.